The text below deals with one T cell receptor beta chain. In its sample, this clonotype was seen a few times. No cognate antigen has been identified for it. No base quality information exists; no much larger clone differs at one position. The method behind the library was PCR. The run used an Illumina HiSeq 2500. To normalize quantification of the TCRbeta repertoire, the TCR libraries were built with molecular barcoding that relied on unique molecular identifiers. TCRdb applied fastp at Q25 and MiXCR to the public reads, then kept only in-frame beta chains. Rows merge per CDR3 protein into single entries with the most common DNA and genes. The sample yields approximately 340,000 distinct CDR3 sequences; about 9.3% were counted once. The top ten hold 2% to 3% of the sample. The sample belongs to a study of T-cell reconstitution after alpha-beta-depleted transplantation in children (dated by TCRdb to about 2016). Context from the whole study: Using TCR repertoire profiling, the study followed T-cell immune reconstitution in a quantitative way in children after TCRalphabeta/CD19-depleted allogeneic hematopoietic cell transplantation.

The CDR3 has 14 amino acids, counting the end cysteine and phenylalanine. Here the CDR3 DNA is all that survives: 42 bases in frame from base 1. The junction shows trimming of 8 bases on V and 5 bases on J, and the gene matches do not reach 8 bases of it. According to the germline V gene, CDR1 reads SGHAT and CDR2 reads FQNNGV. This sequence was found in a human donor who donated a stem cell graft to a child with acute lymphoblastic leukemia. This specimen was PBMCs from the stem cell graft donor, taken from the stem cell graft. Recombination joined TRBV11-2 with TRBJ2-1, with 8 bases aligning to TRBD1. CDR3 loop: CASRMTGEHNEQFF. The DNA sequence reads TGTGCCAGCCGAATGACAGGGGAACACAATGAGCAGTTCTTC. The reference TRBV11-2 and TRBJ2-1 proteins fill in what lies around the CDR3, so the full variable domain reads EAGVAQSPRYKIIEKRQSVAFWCNPISGHATLYWYQQILGQGPKLLIQFQNNGVVDDSQLPKDRFSAERLKGVDSTLKIQPAKLEDSAVYLCASRMTGEHNEQFFGPGTRLTVL.